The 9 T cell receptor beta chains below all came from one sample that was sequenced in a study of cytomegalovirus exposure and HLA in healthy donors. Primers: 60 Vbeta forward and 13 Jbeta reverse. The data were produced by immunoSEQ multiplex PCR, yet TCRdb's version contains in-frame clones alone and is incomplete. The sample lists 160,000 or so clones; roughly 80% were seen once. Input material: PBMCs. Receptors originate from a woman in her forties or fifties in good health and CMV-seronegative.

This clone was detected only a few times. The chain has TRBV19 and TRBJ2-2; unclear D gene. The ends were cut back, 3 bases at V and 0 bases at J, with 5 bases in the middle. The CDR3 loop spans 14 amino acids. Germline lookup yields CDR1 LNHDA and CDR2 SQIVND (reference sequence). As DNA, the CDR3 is TGTGCCAGTAGTATCCTCCCGAACACCGGGGAGCTGTTTTTT. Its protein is CASSILPNTGELFF. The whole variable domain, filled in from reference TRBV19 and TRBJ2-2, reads DGGITQSPKYLFRKEGQNVTLSCEQNLNHDAMYWYRQDPGQGLRLIYYSQIVNDFQKGDIAEGYSVSREKKESFPLTVTSAQKNPTAFYLCASSILPNTGELFFGEGSRLTVL.

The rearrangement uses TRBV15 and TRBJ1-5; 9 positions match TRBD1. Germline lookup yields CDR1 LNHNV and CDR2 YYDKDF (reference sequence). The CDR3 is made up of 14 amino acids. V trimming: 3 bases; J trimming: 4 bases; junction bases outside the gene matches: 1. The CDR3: CATSRGTGNQPQHF. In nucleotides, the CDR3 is TGTGCCACCAGCAGGGGGACAGGGAATCAGCCCCAGCATTTT.

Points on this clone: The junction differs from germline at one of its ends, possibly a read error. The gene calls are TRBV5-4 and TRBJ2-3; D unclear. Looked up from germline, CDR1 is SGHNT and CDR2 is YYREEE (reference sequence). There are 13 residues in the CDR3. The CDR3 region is CAGREVGTDTQYF. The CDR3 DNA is TGTGCCGGCAGAGAGGTTGGCACAGATACGCAGTATTTT.

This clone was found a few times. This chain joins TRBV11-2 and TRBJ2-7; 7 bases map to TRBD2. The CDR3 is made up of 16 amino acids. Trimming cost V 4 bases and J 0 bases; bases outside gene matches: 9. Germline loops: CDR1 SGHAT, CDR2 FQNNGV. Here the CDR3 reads CASSSGLILFSYEQYF. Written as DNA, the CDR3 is TGTGCCAGCAGCTCGGGACTAATCCTATTCTCCTACGAGCAGTACTTC.

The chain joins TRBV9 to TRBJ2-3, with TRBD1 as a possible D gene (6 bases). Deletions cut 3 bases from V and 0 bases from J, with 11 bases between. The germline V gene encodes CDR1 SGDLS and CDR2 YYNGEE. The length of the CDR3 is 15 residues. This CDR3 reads CASSDGTTSTDTQYF. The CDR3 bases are TGTGCCAGCAGCGACGGGACAACTAGCACAGATACGCAGTATTTT.

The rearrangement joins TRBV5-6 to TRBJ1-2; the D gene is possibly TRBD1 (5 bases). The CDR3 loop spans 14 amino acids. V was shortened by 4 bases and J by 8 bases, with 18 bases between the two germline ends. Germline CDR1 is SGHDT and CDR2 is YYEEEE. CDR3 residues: CASSNNPRVKGYTF. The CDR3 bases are TGTGCCAGCAGCAACAACCCCAGGGTTAAGGGCTACACCTTC.

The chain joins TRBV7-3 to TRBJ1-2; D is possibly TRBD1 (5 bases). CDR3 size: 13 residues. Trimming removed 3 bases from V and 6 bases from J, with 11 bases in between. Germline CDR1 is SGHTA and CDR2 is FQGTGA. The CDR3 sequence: CASSFSGGNGYTF. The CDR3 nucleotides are TGTGCCAGCAGCTTCTCCGGGGGAAATGGCTACACCTTC.

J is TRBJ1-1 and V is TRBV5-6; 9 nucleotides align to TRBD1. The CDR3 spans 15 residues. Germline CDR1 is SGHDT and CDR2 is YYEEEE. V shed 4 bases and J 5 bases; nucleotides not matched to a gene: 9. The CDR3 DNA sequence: TGTGCCAGCAGCGTACAGGGGGCCATTATGACTGAAGCTTTCTTT. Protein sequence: CASSVQGAIMTEAFF.

DNA for the CDR3: TGTGCCAGCAGCATAGCACAGGGGGCGAGGAATGAGCAGTTCTTC. Translation gives CASSIAQGARNEQFF. The genes are TRBV9 and TRBJ2-1, with 9 nucleotides matching TRBD1. CDR1 is SGDLS, CDR2 YYNGEE, per germline. The V and J ends lost 4 bases and 7 bases, in that order; junction bases with no gene match: 9. The CDR3 is made up of 15 amino acids.